The rows below give T cell receptor beta chains drawn from one sample of a study of blood T cell repertoires in COVID-19. Assay used: immunoSEQ multiplex PCR; TCRdb lists only in-frame clones, some missing. Of 200,000 to 250,000 clones in the sample, over 75% are singletons; the top ten hold 3% to 4%. The sequenced sample was PBMCs or T cells enriched from blood (not recorded which). The receptors stem from a woman between 55 and 75 years old who had recovered from COVID-19. Both conserved end residues are part of each CDR3.

v_call: TRBV5-5; j_call: TRBJ1-1; cdr3_aa: CASSLDLGPGTEAFF
v_call: TRBV7-8; j_call: TRBJ2-1; cdr3_aa: CASSLSSGNNEQFF
v_call: TRBV5-1; j_call: TRBJ1-2; cdr3_aa: CASSSSGTRGNGYTF
v_call: TRBV7-9; j_call: TRBJ2-7; cdr3_aa: CASSDTGSSYEQYF
v_call: TRBV2; j_call: TRBJ2-1; cdr3_aa: CASSQAGGIYNEQFF
v_call: TRBV19; j_call: TRBJ2-1; cdr3_aa: CASSALAGGPNEQFF
v_call: TRBV2; j_call: TRBJ1-3; cdr3_aa: CASSVDRGRNTIYF
v_call: TRBV7-8; j_call: TRBJ2-5; cdr3_aa: CASSFPPGLSETQYF
v_call: TRBV7-9; j_call: TRBJ1-2; cdr3_aa: CASSLLQGADGYTF
v_call: TRBV6-5; j_call: TRBJ1-2; cdr3_aa: CASRDLGTGDGYTF
v_call: TRBV5-1; j_call: TRBJ1-2; cdr3_aa: CASSFSETAYGYTF
v_call: TRBV11-2; j_call: TRBJ1-2; cdr3_aa: CASSPQGGYGYTF
v_call: TRBV4-1; j_call: TRBJ2-2; cdr3_aa: CASRTGVKTGELFF
v_call: TRBV19; j_call: TRBJ1-4; cdr3_aa: CASHSTNEKLFF
v_call: TRBV24-1; j_call: TRBJ2-7; cdr3_aa: CATSDPGGAGNLLSYEQYF
v_call: TRBV14; j_call: TRBJ1-1; cdr3_aa: CASSQDMGVRYRSEAFF
v_call: TRBV21-1; j_call: TRBJ1-2; cdr3_aa: CASSNGGSREFYGYTF
v_call: TRBV5-6; j_call: TRBJ2-7; cdr3_aa: CASSLESSGQSYEQYF
v_call: TRBV19; j_call: TRBJ1-6; cdr3_aa: CASQDRARSNSPLHF
v_call: TRBV4-2; j_call: TRBJ1-2; cdr3_aa: CASSQEWDRNGYTF
v_call: TRBV5-4; j_call: TRBJ1-4; cdr3_aa: CASSPGEGVELFF
v_call: TRBV4-1; j_call: TRBJ2-5; cdr3_aa: CASSQPGQRETQYF
v_call: TRBV3-1/TRBV3-2; j_call: TRBJ2-5; cdr3_aa: CASSQDNGGETQYF
v_call: TRBV18; j_call: TRBJ1-1; cdr3_aa: CASSPTGGRYTEAFF
v_call: TRBV7-9; j_call: TRBJ2-3; cdr3_aa: CASSIQGTDTQYF
v_call: TRBV7-7; j_call: TRBJ2-3; cdr3_aa: CASSLGTGNTDTQYF